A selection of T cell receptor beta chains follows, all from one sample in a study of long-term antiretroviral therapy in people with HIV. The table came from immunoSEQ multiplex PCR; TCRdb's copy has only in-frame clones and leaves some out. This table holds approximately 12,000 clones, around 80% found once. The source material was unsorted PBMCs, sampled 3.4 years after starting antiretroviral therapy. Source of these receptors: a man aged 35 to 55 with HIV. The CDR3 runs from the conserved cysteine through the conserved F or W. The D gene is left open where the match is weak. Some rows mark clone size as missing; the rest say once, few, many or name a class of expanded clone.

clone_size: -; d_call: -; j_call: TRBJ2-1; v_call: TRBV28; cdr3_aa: CASSFGGQARSYNEQFF; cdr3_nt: TGTGCCAGCAGTTTTGGCGGGCAGGCCAGATCCTACAATGAGCAGTTCTTC
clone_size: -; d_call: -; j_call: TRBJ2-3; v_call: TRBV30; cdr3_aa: CAWSVQGSTDTQYF; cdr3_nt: TGTGCCTGGAGTGTACAAGGAAGCACAGATACGCAGTATTTT
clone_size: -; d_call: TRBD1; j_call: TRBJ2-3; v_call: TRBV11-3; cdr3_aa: CASSLDRGSDTQYF; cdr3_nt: TGTGCCAGCAGCCTTGACAGGGGGTCAGATACGCAGTATTTT
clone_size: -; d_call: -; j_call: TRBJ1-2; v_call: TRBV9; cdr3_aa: CASSVGRWTNYGYTF; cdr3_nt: TGTGCCAGCAGCGTAGGCAGGTGGACTAACTATGGCTACACCTTC
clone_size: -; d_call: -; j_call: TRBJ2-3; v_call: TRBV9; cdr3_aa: CASTYGQSTDTQYF; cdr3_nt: TGTGCCAGCACCTATGGACAGAGCACAGATACGCAGTATTTT
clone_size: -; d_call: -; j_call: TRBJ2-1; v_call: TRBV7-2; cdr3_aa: CASSLQRTVGQFF; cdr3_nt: TGTGCCAGCAGCTTACAACGGACTGTTGGGCAGTTCTTC
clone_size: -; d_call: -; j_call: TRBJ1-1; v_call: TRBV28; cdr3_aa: CASSLRGTNTEAFF; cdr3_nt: TGTGCCAGCAGTTTGAGGGGGACCAACACTGAAGCTTTCTTT
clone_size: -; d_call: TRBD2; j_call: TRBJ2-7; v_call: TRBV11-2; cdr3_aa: CASSGQAGAAYEQYF; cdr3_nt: TGTGCCAGCAGCGGACAAGCGGGAGCTGCCTACGAGCAGTACTTC
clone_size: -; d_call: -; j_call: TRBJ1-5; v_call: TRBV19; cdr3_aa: CASSSSYSNQPQHF; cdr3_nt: TGTGCCAGTAGTTCTTCCTATAGCAATCAGCCCCAGCATTTT
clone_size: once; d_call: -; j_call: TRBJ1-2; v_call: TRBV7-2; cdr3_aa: CASSLEVRSSYGYTF; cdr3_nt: TGTGCCAGCAGCTTAGAGGTACGCAGTTCCTATGGCTACACCTTC
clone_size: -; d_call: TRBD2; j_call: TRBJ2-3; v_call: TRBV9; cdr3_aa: CASSVTSGKKDTQYF; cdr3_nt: TGTGCCAGCAGCGTAACTAGCGGGAAAAAAGATACGCAGTATTTT
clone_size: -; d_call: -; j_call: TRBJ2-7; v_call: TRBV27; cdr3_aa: CASGGYDYEQYF; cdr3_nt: TGTGCCTCAGGGGGGTACGACTACGAGCAGTACTTC
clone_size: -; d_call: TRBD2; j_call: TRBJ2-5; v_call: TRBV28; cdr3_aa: CASRYSGRAWETQYF; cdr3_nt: TGTGCCAGCAGATATAGCGGGAGGGCCTGGGAGACCCAGTACTTC
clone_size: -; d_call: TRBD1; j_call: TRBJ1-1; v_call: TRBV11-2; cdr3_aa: CASSLVFRKQGDTEAFF; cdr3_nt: TGTGCCAGCAGCTTAGTATTTCGAAAACAGGGGGACACTGAAGCTTTCTTT
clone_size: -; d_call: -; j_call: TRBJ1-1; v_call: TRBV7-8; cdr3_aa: CASSLTMNTEAFF; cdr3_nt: TGTGCCAGCAGCTTAACTATGAACACTGAAGCTTTCTTT
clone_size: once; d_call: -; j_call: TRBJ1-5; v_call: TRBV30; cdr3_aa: CAWSVMGAQPQHF; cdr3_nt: TGTGCCTGGAGTGTTATGGGGGCTCAGCCCCAGCATTTT
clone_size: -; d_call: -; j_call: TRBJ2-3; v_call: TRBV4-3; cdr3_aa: CASSQDGGLDTQYF; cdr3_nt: TGCGCCAGCAGCCAAGATGGGGGTCTTGATACGCAGTATTTT
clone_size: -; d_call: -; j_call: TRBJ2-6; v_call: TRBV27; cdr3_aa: CASSLITGWGSGANVLTF; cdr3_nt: TGTGCCAGCAGTTTGATTACAGGGTGGGGCTCTGGGGCCAACGTCCTGACTTTC
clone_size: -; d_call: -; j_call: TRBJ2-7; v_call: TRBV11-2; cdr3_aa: CASSLDSSTYEQYF; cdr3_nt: TGTGCCAGCAGCCTTGACAGCAGTACCTACGAGCAGTACTTC
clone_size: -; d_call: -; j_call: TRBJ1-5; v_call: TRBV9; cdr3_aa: CASSPMGSDNQPQHF; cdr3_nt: TGTGCCAGCAGCCCCATGGGTTCGGACAATCAGCCCCAGCATTTT
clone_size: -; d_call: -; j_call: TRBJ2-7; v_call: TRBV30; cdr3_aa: CAQALAREQYF; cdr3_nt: TGTGCCCAAGCTCTGGCGCGCGAGCAGTACTTC
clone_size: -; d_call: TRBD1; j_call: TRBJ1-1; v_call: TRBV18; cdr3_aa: CASSPDRDTEAFF; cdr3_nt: TGTGCCAGCTCACCGGACAGGGACACTGAAGCTTTCTTT
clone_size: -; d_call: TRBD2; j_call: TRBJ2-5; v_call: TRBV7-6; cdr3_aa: CASNGGTSGETQYF; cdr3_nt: TGTGCCAGCAACGGGGGGACTAGCGGGGAGACCCAGTACTTC
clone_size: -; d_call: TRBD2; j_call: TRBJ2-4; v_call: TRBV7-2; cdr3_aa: CASSLEGGAGASIQYF; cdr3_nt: TGTGCCAGCAGCTTAGAGGGTGGGGCGGGAGCGAGCATTCAGTACTTC
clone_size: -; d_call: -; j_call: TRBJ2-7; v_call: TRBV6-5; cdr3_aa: CASRTFYEQYF; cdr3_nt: TGTGCCAGCAGGACGTTCTACGAGCAGTACTTC
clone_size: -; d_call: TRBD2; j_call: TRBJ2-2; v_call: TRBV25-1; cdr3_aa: CASSGRTSQAGELFF; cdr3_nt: TGTGCCAGCAGCGGACGGACTAGCCAGGCCGGGGAGCTGTTTTTT
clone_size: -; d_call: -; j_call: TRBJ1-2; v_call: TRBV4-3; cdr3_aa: CASSQGPVDGYTF; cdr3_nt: TGCGCCAGCAGCCAAGGGCCAGTTGATGGCTACACCTTC
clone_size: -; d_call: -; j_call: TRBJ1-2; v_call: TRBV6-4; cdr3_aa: CASRQGTLDGYTF; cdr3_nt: TGTGCCAGCAGGCAGGGGACACTCGATGGCTACACCTTC
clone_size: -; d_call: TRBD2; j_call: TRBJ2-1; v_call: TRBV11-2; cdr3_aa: CASSLRLAGNEQFF; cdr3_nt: TGTGCCAGCAGCTTAAGACTAGCAGGGAATGAGCAGTTCTTC
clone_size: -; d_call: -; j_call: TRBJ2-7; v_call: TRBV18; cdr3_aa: CASSPLTGEAPYEQYF; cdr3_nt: TGTGCCAGCTCACCTTTAACAGGGGAGGCCCCCTACGAGCAGTACTTC
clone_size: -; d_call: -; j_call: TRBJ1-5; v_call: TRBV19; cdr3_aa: CASSRNPRGLSGQPQHF; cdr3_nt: TGTGCCAGTAGCCGAAATCCCCGGGGGCTGTCTGGTCAGCCCCAGCATTTT
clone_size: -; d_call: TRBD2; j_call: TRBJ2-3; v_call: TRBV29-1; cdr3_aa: CSARAGTDTQYF; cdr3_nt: TGCAGCGCGCGAGCGGGGACAGATACGCAGTATTTT
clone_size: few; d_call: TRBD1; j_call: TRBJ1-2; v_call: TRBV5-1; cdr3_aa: CASSLRTGEYGYTF; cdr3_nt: TGCGCCAGCAGCCTTCGGACAGGGGAATATGGCTACACCTTC
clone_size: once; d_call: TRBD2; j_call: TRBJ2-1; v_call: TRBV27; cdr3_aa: CASSKAGWDEQFF; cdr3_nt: TGTGCCAGCAGTAAAGCGGGATGGGATGAGCAGTTCTTC
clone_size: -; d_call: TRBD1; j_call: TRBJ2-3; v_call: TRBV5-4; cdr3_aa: CASSLGGQGTDTQYF; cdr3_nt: TGTGCCAGCAGCTTGGGGGGACAGGGAACAGATACGCAGTATTTT
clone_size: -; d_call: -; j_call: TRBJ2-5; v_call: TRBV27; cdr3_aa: CASSFVRGQETQYF; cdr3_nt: TGTGCCAGCAGTTTCGTCAGGGGTCAAGAGACCCAGTACTTC
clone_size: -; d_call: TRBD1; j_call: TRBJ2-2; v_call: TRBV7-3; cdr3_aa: CASSRTGSDGELFF; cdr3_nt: TGTGCCAGCAGCAGGACAGGGTCGGACGGGGAGCTGTTTTTT
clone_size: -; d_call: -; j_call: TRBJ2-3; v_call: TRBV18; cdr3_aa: CASSPLDSTDTQYF; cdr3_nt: TGTGCCAGCTCACCACTCGACAGCACAGATACGCAGTATTTT
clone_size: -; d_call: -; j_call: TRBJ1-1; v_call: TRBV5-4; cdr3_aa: CASSAPPNTEAFF; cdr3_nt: TGTGCCAGCAGCGCGCCCCCTAACACTGAAGCTTTCTTT
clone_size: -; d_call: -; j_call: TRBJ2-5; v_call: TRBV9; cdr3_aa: CASSPYQDREETQYF; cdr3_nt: TGTGCCAGCAGCCCTTACCAGGACCGAGAAGAGACCCAGTACTTC
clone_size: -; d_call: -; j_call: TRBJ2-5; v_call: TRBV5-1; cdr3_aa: CASSLGRGLETQYF; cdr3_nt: TGCGCCAGCAGCTTGGGGAGGGGGCTGGAGACCCAGTACTTC
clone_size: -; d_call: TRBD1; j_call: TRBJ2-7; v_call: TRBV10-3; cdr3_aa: CATSLQGLGYEQYF; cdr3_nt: TGTGCCACGTCTCTACAGGGGCTCGGATACGAGCAGTACTTC
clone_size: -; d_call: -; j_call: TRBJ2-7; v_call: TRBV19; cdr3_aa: CASSTGFHEQYF; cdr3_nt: TGTGCCAGTAGTACGGGGTTCCACGAGCAGTACTTC
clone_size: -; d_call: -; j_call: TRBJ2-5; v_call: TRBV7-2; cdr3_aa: CASSLEKSGRKQETQYF; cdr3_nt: TGTGCCAGCAGCTTAGAAAAGTCCGGACGGAAGCAAGAGACCCAGTACTTC
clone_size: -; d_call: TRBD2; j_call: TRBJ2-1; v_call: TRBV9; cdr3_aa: CASSVSSREGLAGGRVYNEQFF; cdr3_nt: TGTGCCAGCAGCGTTAGTAGTCGGGAGGGACTAGCGGGAGGTCGGGTCTACAATGAGCAGTTCTTC
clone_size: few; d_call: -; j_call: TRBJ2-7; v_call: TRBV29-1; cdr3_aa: CSVERQGLGEQYF; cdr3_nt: TGCAGCGTTGAAAGGCAGGGTCTAGGCGAGCAGTACTTC
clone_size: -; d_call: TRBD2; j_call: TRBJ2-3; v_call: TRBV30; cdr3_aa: CAWSVLGRAEDTQYF; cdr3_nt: TGTGCCTGGAGTGTACTCGGGAGGGCCGAAGATACGCAGTATTTT
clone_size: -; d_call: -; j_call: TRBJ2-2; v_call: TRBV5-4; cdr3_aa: CASSTGGPNTGELFF; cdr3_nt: TGTGCCAGCAGTACAGGTGGTCCGAACACCGGGGAGCTGTTTTTT
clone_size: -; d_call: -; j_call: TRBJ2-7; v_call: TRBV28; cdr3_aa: CASFGGATYEQYF; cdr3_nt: TGTGCCAGCTTCGGCGGGGCCACCTACGAGCAGTACTTC
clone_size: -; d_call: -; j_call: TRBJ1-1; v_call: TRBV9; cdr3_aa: CASSFSPSGTEAFF; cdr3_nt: TGTGCCAGCAGTTTTTCCCCGTCTGGGACTGAAGCTTTCTTT
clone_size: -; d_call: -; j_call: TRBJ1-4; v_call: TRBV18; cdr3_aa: CASSPSGELEKLFF; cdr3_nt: TGTGCCAGCTCACCCAGTGGGGAGTTGGAAAAACTGTTTTTT
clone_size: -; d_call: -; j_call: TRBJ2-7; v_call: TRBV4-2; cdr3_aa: CASSQELSDSYEQYF; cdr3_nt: TGTGCCAGCAGCCAAGAGTTGTCGGACTCTTACGAGCAGTACTTC
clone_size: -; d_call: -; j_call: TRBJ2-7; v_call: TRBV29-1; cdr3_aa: CSVGASYEQYF; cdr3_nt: TGCAGCGTGGGCGCTTCCTACGAGCAGTACTTC
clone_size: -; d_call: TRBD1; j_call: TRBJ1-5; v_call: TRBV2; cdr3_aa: CASNRDSDSNQPQHF; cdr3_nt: TGTGCCAGCAATAGGGACAGCGACTCCAATCAGCCCCAGCATTTT
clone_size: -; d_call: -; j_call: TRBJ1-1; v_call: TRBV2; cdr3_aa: CASSRQSEAFF; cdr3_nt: TGTGCCAGCAGTCGACAGAGTGAAGCTTTCTTT
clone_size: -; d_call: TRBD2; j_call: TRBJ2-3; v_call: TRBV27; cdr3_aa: CASRLLAGGTDTQYF; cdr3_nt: TGTGCCAGCAGGCTGCTAGCGGGAGGTACAGATACGCAGTATTTT
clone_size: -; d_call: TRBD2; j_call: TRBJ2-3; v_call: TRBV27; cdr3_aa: CASSPDSGSRTDTQYF; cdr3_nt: TGTGCCAGCAGTCCTGATAGCGGGAGCCGCACAGATACGCAGTATTTT
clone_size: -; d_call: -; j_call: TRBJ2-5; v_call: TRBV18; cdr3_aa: CASSPRPSIEETQYF; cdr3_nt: TGTGCCAGCTCACCCCGCCCTTCGATTGAAGAGACCCAGTACTTC
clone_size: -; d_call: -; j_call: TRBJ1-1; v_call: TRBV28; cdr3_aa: CASSPIWGLFLRETEAFF; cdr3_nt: TGTGCCAGCAGCCCAATATGGGGGCTCTTTCTGCGGGAAACTGAAGCTTTCTTT